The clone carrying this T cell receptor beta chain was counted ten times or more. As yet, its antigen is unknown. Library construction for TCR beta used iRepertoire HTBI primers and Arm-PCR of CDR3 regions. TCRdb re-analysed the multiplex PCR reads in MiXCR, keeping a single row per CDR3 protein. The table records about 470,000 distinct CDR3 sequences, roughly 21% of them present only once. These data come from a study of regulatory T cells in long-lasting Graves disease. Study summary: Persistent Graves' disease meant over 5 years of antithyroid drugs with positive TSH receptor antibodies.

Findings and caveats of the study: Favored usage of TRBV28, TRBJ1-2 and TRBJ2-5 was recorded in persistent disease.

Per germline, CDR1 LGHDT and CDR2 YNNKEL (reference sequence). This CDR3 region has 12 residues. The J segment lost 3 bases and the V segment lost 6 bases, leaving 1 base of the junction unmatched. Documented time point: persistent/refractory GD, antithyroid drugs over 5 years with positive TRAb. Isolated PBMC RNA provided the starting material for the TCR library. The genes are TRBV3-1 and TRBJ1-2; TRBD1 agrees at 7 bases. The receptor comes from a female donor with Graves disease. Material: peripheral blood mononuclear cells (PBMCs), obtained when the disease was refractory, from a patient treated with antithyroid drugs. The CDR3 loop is CASSQGDYGYTF. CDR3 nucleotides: TGTGCCAGCAGTCAGGGGGACTATGGCTACACCTTC.